This T cell receptor beta chain was recovered during a study of OX40 agonist ivuxolimab in advanced cancers. Whole-study context: Averaging 60 years in age, with a range of about 23 to 79, the cohort was 82.7% male.

On this clone itself: What it binds is not known.

The germline V gene has CDR1 WNHNN and CDR2 SYGVQD (reference sequence). V shed 6 bases, J shed 5 bases, and the junction held 8 bases outside the gene matches. The CDR3 spans 14 residues. Assay: immunoSEQ multiplex PCR; the TCRdb copy retains only in-frame clones and omits some. Of 55,000 to 90,000 clones listed, 75% to 90% were seen once; the top ten hold over 2.5%. Broader study findings: The study found among the lowest clonal expansion in partial responders at 0.1-3.0 mg/kg. Expanded clones tended on average to be more numerous among CD8+ T cells than CD4+. Clonal expansion was seen in CD4+ and CD8+ blood T cells by week 6 at 0.1 to 3.0 mg/kg.

The sequences come from CD4+ or CD8+ T cells sorted from blood, collected in a trial of the OX40 agonist ivuxolimab. This clonotype was sampled from an adult with an advanced solid tumor such as melanoma, head and neck, liver or kidney cancer. The J gene is TRBJ1-1, the V gene TRBV10-1; TRBD1 matches 8 bases. CDR3 bases: TGCGCCAGCAGCCTGACAGGGGTGAGAACTGAAGCTTTCTTT. It is translated as CASSLTGVRTEAFF.